This TCR beta chain was recorded in a study of blood T cell repertoires in COVID-19. Across the whole study: The recovered donors of Cohort 3 showed two negative PCRs, clearance, or symptom resolution. Specimens from acute and convalescent COVID-19 originated in the United States, Italy and Spain. Sources were T cells, B-cell-depleted T cells, or PBMCs; the material itself was cDNA or gDNA.

V dropped 4 bases and J dropped 0 bases, with 7 bases sitting between them. The CDR3 sequence is 13 residues long. Germline CDR1 is SGDLS and CDR2 is YYNGEE. Produced via immunoSEQ multiplex PCR; TCRdb's table is partial and in-frame only. The table includes approximately 150,000 clones, 70% to 85% detected once. V is TRBV9 and J is TRBJ1-1; no clear D gene. This receptor was obtained from a woman aged 65 to 85 in a cohort exposed to, infected with or recovered from COVID-19 (not recorded which). Sequencing used PBMCs or T cells enriched from blood (not recorded which). The CDR3 is CASSNTMNTEAFF. CDR3 coding DNA: TGTGCCAGCAGCAACACAATGAACACTGAAGCTTTCTTT.